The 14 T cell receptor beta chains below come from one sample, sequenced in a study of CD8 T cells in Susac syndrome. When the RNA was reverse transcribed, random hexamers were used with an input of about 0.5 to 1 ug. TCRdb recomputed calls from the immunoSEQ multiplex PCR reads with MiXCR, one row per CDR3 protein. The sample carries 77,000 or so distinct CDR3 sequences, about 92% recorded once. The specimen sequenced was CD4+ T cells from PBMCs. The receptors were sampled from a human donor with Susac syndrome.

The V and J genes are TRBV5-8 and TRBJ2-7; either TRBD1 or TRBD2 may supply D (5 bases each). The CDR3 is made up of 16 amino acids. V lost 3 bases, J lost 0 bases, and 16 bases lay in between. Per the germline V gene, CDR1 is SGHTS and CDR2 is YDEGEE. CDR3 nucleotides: TGTGCCAGCAGCTGGTTATCGGGGCACCTCTCCTACGAGCAGTACTTC. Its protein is CASSWLSGHLSYEQYF.

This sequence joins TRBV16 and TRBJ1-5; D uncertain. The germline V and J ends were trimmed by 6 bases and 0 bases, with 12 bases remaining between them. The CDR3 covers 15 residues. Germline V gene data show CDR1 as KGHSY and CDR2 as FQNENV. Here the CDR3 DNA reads TGTGCCAGCAGTCCGGACGGAGATAGCAATCAGCCCCAGCATTTT. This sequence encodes CASSPDGDSNQPQHF.

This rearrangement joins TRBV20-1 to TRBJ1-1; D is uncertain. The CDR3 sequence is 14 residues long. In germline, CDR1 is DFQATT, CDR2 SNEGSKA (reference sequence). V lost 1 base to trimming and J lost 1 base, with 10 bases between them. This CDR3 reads CSARGPSTNTEAFF. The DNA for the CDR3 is TGCAGTGCTAGAGGGCCATCAACGAACACTGAAGCTTTCTTT.

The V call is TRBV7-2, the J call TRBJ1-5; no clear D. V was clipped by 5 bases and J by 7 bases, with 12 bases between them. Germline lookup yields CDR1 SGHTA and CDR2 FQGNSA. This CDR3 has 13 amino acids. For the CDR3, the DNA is TGTGCCAGCAGCCCGCCGGGAGGGCAGCCCCAGCATTTT. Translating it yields CASSPPGGQPQHF. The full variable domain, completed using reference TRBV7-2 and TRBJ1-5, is GAGVSQSPSNKVTEKGKDVELRCDPISGHTALYWYRQSLGQGLEFLIYFQGNSAPDKSGLPSDRFSAERTGGSVSTLTIQRTQQEDSAVYLCASSPPGGQPQHFGDGTRLSIL.

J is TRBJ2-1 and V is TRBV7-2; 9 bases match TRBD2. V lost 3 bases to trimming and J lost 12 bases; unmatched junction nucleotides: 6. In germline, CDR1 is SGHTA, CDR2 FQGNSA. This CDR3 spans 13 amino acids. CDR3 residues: CASSFSGGPRQFF. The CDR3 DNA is TGTGCCAGCAGCTTTAGCGGGGGCCCGAGGCAGTTCTTC.

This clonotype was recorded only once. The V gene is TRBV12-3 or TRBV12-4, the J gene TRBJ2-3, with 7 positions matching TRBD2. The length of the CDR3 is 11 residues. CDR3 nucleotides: TGTGCAGCGGGACGCACAGATACGCAGTATTTT. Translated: CAAGRTDTQYF.

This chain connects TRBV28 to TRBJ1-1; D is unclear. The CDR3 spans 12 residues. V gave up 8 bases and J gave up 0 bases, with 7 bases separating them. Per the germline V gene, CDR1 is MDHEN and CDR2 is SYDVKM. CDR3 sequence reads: CASLEVNTEAFF. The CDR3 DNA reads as TGTGCCAGCTTAGAGGTGAACACTGAAGCTTTCTTT.

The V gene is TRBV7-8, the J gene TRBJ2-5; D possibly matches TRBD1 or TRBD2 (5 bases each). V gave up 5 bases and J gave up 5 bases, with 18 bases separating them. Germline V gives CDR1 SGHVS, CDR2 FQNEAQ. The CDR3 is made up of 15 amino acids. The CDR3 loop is CASSPQTGHGETQYF. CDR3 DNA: TGTGCCAGCAGCCCTCAGACGGGGCACGGGGAGACCCAGTACTTC.

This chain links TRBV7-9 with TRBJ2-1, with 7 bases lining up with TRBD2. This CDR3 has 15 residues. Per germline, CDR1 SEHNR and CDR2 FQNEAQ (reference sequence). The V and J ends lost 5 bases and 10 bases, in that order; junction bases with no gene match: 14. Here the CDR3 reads CASSQGMAGVEEQFF. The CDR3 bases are TGTGCCAGCAGCCAAGGTATGGCGGGAGTTGAAGAGCAGTTCTTC. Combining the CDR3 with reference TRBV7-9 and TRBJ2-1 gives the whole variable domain DTGVSQNPRHKITKRGQNVTFRCDPISEHNRLYWYRQTLGQGPEFLTYFQNEAQLEKSRLLSDRFSAERPKGSFSTLEIQRTEQGDSAMYLCASSQGMAGVEEQFFGPGTRLTVL.

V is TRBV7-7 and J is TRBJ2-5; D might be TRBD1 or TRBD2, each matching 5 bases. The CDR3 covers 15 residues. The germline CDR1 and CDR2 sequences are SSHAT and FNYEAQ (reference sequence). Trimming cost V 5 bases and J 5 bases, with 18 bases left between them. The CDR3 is CASSPRPGAGETQYF. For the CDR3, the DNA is TGTGCCAGCAGCCCCCGTCCCGGGGCGGGTGAGACCCAGTACTTC. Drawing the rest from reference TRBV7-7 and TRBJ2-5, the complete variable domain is GAGVSQSPRYKVTKRGQDVTLRCDPISSHATLYWYQQALGQGPEFLTYFNYEAQPDKSGLPSDRFSAERPEGSISTLTIQRTEQRDSAMYRCASSPRPGAGETQYFGPGTRLLVL.

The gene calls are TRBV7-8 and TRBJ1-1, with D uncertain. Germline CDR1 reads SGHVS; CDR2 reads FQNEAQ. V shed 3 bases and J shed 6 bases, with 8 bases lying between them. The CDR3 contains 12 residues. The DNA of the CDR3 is TGTGCCAGCAGCTTTGAAGGTGCTGAAGCTTTCTTT. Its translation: CASSFEGAEAFF.

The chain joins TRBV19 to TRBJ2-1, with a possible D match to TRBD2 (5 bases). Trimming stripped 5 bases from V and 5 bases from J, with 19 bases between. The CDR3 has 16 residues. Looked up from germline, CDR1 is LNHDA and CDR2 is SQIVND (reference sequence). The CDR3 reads CASSSQSGKSDNEQFF. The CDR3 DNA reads TGTGCCAGTAGTTCACAAAGCGGAAAAAGCGACAATGAGCAGTTCTTC.

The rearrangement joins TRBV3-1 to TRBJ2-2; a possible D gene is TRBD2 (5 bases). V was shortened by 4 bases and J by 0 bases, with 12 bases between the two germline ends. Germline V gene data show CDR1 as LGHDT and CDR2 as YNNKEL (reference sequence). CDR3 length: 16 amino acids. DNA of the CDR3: TGTGCCAGCAGCCCCCGGGGTAGCGCGAACACCGGGGAGCTGTTTTTT. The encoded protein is CASSPRGSANTGELFF.

The chain's CDR3 is CSVVGNTYEQYF. The DNA for the CDR3 is TGCAGCGTTGTTGGGAATACCTACGAGCAGTACTTC. This chain links TRBV29-1 with TRBJ2-7; no firm D call. CDR3 length equals 12 residues. Germline V CDR1 and CDR2: SQVTM, ANQGSEA. Trimming removed 4 bases from V and 2 bases from J, with 9 bases in between.